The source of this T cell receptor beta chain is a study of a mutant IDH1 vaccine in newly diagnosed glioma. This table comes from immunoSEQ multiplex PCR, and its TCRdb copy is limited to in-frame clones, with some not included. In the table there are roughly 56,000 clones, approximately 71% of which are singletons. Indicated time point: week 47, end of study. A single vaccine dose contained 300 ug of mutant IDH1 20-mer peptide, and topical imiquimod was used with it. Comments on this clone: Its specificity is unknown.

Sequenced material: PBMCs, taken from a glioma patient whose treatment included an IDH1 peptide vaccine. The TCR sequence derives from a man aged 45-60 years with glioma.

The CDR3 coding sequence is TGCGCCAGCAGCTTGGACGCTATAGGGACAGGGGGCCAGAAAGCTTTCTTT. Protein product: CASSLDAIGTGGQKAFF. V is TRBV5-1 and J is TRBJ1-1, with 12 bases matching TRBD1. The CDR3 loop spans 17 amino acids. CDR1 is SGHRS and CDR2 is YFSETQ in the germline V gene. After removal of 0 bases from V and 9 bases from J, the junction contained 12 bases not matched to a gene.